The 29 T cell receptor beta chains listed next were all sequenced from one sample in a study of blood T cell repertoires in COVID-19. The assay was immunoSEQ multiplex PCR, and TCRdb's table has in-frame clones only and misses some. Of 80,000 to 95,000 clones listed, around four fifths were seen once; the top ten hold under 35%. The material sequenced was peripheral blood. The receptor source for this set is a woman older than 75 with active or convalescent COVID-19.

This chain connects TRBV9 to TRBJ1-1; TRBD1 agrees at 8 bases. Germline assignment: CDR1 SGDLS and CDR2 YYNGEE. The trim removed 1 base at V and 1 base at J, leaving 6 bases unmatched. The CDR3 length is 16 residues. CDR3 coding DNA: TGTGCCAGCAGCGTAACCCCCGGGACAGGGAACACTGAAGCTTTCTTT. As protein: CASSVTPGTGNTEAFF.

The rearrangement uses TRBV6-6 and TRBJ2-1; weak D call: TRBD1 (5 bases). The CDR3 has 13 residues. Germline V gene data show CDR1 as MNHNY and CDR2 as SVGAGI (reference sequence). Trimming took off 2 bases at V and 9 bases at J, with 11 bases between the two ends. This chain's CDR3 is CASSYEGVGEQFF. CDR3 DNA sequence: TGTGCCAGCAGTTACGAAGGGGTGGGTGAGCAGTTCTTC.

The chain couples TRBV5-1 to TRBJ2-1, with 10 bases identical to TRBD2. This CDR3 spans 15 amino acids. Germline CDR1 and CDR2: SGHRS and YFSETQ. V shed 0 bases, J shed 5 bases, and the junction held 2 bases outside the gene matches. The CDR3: CASSLVLAGDNEQFF. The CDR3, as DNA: TGCGCCAGCAGCTTGGTCCTAGCGGGGGACAATGAGCAGTTCTTC.

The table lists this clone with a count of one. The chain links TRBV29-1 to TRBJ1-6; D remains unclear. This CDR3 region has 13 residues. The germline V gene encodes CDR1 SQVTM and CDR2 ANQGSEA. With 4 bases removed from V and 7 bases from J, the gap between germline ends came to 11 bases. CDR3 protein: CSVGVRGNSPLHF. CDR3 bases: TGCAGCGTTGGAGTTAGAGGGAATTCACCCCTCCACTTT.

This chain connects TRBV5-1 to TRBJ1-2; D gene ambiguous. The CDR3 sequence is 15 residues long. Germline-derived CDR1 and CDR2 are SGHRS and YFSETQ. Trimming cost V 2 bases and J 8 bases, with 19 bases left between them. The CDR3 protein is CASSLLTTKGAGYTF. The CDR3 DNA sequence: TGCGCCAGCAGCTTACTCACAACGAAGGGAGCGGGCTACACCTTC.

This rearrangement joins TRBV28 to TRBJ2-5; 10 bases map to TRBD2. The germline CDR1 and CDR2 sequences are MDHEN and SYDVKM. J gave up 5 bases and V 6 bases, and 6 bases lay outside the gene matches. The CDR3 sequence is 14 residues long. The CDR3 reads CASRTSGAGETQYF. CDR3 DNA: TGTGCCAGCAGAACTAGCGGGGCCGGGGAGACCCAGTACTTC.

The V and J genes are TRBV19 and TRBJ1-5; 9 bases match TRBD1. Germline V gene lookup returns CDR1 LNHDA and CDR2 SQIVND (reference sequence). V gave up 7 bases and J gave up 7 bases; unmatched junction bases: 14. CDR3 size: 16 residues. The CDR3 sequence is CASTLGLGTGRQPQHF. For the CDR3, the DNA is TGTGCCAGTACCCTCGGGCTAGGGACAGGGAGACAGCCCCAGCATTTT.

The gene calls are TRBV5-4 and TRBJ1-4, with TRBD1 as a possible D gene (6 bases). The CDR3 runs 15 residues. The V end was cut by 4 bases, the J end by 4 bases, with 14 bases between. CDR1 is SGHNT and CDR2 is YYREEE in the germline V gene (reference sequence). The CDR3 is CASSKGRGRNEKLFF. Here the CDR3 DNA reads TGTGCCAGCAGCAAGGGGCGGGGGCGTAATGAAAAACTGTTTTTT.

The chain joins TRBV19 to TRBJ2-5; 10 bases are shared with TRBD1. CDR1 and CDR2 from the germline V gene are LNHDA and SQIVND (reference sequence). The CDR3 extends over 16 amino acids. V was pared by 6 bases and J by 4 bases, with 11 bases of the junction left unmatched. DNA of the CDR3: TGTGCCAGTAGCCGAAACCGGGACAGGGGACGAGAGACCCAGTACTTC. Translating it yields CASSRNRDRGRETQYF.

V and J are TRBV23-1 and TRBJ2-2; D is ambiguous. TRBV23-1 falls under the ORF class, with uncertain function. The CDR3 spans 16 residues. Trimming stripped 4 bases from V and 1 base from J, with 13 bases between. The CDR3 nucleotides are TGCGCCAGCAGTCCAGACACCACCCTGAACACCGGGGAGCTGTTTTTT. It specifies CASSPDTTLNTGELFF.

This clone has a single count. The CDR3 loop reads CASSKDRGGEKLFF. In nucleotides, the CDR3 is TGTGCCAGCAGCAAGGACAGGGGAGGGGAAAAACTGTTTTTT. The rearrangement uses TRBV21-1 and TRBJ1-4; the table's D call of TRBD1 was not tested on the DNA. TRBV21-1 is a documented pseudogene. This CDR3 spans 14 amino acids.

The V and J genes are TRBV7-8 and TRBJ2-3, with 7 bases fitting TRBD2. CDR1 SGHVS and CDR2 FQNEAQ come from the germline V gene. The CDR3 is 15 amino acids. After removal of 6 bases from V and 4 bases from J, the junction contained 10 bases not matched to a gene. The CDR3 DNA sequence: TGTGCCAGCAGTTTTGAAGGGGCGGGAGCAGATACGCAGTATTTT. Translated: CASSFEGAGADTQYF.

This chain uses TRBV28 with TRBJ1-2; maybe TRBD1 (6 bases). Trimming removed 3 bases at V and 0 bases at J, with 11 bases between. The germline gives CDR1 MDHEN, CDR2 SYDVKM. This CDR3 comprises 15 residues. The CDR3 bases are TGTGCCAGCAGTTTCATAAGGACAGCTAACTATGGCTACACCTTC. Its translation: CASSFIRTANYGYTF.

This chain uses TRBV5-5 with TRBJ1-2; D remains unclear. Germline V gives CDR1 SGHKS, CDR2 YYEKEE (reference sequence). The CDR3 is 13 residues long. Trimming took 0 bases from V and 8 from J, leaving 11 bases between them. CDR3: CASSLEEGRGYTF. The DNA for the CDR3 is TGTGCCAGCAGCTTGGAAGAGGGTCGGGGCTACACCTTC.

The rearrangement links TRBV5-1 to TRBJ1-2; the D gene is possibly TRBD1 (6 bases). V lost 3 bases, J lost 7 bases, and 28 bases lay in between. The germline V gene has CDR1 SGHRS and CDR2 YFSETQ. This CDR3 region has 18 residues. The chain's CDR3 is CASSSEPGRGAEIGGYTF. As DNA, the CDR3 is TGCGCCAGCAGCTCGGAACCCGGACGGGGGGCTGAAATCGGTGGCTACACCTTC. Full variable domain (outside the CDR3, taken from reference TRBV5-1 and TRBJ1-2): KAGVTQTPRYLIKTRGQQVTLSCSPISGHRSVSWYQQTPGQGLQFLFEYFSETQRNKGNFPGRFSGRQFSNSRSEMNVSTLELGDSALYLCASSSEPGRGAEIGGYTFGSGTRLTVV.

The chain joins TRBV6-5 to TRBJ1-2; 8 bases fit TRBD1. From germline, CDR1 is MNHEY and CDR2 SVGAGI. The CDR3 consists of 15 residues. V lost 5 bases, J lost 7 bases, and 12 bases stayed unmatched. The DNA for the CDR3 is TGTGCCAGCAGTCAGACAGGGGATCGGATTCGTGGCTACACCTTC. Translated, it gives CASSQTGDRIRGYTF.

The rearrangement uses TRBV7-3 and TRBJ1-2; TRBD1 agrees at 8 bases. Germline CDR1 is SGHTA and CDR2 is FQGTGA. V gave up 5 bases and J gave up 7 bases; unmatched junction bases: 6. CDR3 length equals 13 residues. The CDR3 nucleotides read TGTGCCAGCAGCGTGGGACAGGAGGGTGGCTACACCTTC. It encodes CASSVGQEGGYTF.

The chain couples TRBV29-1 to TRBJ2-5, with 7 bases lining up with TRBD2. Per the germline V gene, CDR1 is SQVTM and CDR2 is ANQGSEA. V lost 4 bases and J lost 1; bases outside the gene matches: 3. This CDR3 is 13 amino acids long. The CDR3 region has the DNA TGCAGCGTTGGTGGGGGGGTCCAAGAGACCCAGTACTTC. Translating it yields CSVGGGVQETQYF.

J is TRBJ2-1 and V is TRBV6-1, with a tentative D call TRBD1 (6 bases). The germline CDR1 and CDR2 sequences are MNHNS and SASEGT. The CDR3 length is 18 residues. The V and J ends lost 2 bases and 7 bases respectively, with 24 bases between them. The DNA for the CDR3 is TGTGCCAGCAGTGAAAGCCCCGTGGTTGCAGGGGCTCGAAATGAGCAGTTCTTC. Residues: CASSESPVVAGARNEQFF.

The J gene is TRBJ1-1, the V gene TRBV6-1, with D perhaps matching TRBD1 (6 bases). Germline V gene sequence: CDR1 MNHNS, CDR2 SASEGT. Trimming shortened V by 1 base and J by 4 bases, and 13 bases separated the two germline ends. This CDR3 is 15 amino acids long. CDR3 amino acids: CASSEDRDITTEAFF. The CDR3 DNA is TGTGCCAGCAGTGAAGACAGGGACATTACCACTGAAGCTTTCTTT.

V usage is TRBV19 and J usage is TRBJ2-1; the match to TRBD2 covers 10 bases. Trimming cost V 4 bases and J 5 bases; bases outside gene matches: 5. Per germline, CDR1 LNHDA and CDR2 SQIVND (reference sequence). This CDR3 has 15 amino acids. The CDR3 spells CASSKTSGLNNEQFF. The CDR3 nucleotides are TGTGCCAGTAGTAAGACTAGCGGGTTGAACAATGAGCAGTTCTTC.

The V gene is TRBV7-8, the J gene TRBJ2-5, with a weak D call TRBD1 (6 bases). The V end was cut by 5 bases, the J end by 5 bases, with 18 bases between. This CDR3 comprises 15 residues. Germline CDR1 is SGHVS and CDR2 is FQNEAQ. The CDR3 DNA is TGTGCCAGCAGCGTCCTGTCAGGGGTTCGGGAGACCCAGTACTTC. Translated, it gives CASSVLSGVRETQYF. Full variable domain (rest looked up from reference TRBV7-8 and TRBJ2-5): GAGVSQSPRYKVAKRGQDVALRCDPISGHVSLFWYQQALGQGPEFLTYFQNEAQLDKSGLPSDRFFAERPEGSVSTLKIQRTQQEDSAVYLCASSVLSGVRETQYFGPGTRLLVL.

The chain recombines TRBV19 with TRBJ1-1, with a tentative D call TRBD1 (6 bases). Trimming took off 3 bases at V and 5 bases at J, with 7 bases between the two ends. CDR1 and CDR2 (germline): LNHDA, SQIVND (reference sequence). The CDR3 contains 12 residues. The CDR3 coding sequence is TGTGCCAGTAGTATTCAGGGGACTGAAGCTTTCTTT. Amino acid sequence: CASSIQGTEAFF.

CDR3 sequence (DNA): TGTGCCAGCAGCTCTGAGGTTTTGGGAAACACCATATATTTT. Amino acids: CASSSEVLGNTIYF. The V gene is TRBV5-4, the J gene TRBJ1-3, with unresolved D. CDR1 and CDR2 (germline): SGHNT, YYREEE (reference sequence). The CDR3 totals 14 residues. V gave up 3 bases and J gave up 4 bases, with 11 bases separating them.

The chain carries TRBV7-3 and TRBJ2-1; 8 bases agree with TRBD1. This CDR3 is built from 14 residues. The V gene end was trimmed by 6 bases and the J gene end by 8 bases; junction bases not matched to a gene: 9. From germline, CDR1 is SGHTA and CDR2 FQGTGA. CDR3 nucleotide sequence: TGTGCCAGCAGTGTTAGACAGGGGTCGGATGAGCAGTTCTTC. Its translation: CASSVRQGSDEQFF.

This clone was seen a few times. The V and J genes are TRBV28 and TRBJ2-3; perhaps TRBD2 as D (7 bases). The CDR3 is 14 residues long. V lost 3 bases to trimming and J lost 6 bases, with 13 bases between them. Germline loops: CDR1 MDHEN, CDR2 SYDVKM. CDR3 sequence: CASSFAGAGDTQYF. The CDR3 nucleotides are TGTGCCAGCAGTTTCGCGGGGGCTGGTGATACGCAGTATTTT.

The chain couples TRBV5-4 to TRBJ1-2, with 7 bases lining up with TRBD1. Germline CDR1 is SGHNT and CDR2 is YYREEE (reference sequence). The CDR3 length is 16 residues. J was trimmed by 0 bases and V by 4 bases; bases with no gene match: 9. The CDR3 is CASSRWTGLANYGYTF. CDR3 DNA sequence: TGTGCCAGCAGCCGATGGACAGGCTTAGCTAACTATGGCTACACCTTC.

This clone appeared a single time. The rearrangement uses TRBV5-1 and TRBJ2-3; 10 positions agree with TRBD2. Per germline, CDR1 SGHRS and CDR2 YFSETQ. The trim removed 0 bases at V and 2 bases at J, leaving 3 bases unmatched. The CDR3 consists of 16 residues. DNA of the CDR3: TGCGCCAGCAGCTTGGCACTAGCGGGAAACACAGATACGCAGTATTTT. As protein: CASSLALAGNTDTQYF.

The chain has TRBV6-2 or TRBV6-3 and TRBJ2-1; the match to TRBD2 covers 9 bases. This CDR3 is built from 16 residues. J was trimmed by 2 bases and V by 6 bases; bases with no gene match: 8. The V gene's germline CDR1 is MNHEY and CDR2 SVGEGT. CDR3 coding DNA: TGTGCCAGCAGCCTTAGCGGGAGAAGGGCCTACAATGAGCAGTTCTTC. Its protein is CASSLSGRRAYNEQFF.